This TCR beta chain is drawn from a study of blood T cell repertoires in COVID-19. About the research overall: The cDNA or gDNA used as material had been derived from T cells, B-cell-depleted T cells, or PBMCs.

How the authors handled the data: Counts of nucleated cells, estimated from reference gene primer amplification, were obtained. The table came from immunoSEQ multiplex PCR; TCRdb's copy has only in-frame clones and leaves some out. The V and J calls and clone size are taken from that table; D and trimming were inferred from the DNA. The sample shows 180,000 or so clones, about four fifths of them seen only once. CDR1 SGHTA and CDR2 FQGNSA come from the germline V gene. Trimming stripped 5 bases from V and 8 bases from J, with 13 bases between. CDR3 length: 13 residues. The chain recombines TRBV7-2 with TRBJ1-5; D is possibly TRBD1 (6 bases). The sequence was obtained from a woman aged 40 to 50 with COVID-19, enrolled during active disease. Source material: peripheral blood. This CDR3 reads CASSLTGLEPQHF. The CDR3 DNA follows: TGTGCCAGCAGCCTAACAGGGTTAGAGCCCCAGCATTTT.